The 3 T cell receptor beta chains presented below share a single source sample, sequenced in a study of T cell responses to AZD1222 COVID-19 vaccine. TCRdb's copy holds only in-frame clones and misses some; the assay was immunoSEQ multiplex PCR. The table lists about 150,000 clones, approximately 88% of them singletons. The specimen comprised peripheral blood, sampled on day 0 of MenACWY control vaccination. Receptor source: an adult in good health.

The chain uses TRBV6-2 or TRBV6-3 and TRBJ1-5, with TRBD1 matching 7 bases. Germline loops: CDR1 MNHEY, CDR2 SVGEGT. The CDR3 length is 14 residues. J gave up 1 base and V 5 bases, and 2 bases lay outside the gene matches. The chain's CDR3 is CASSQGVSNQPQHF. The DNA of the CDR3 is TGTGCCAGCAGTCAGGGGGTCAGCAATCAGCCCCAGCATTTT.

Only a few counts were recorded for this clone. V is TRBV5-1 and J is TRBJ1-2, with D possibly TRBD1 on 6 matching bases. The length of the CDR3 is 16 residues. CDR1 and CDR2 (germline): SGHRS, YFSETQ. Trimming shortened V by 3 bases and J by 5 bases, and 20 bases separated the two germline ends. CDR3 residues: CASSWMGASSGYGYTF. CDR3 DNA: TGCGCCAGCAGCTGGATGGGGGCTTCCTCCGGTTATGGCTACACCTTC.

The rearrangement uses TRBV2 and TRBJ1-1, with a possible D match to TRBD1 (5 bases). Germline lookup yields CDR1 SNHLY and CDR2 FYNNEI. The CDR3 has 14 amino acids. V dropped 3 bases and J dropped 6 bases, with 14 bases sitting between them. The CDR3 is CASSDYGRGAEAFF. The CDR3 DNA is TGTGCCAGCAGTGATTATGGCCGAGGGGCTGAAGCTTTCTTT.